These 10 T cell receptor beta chains originate from one sample sequenced in a study of blood T cell repertoires in COVID-19. Generated by immunoSEQ multiplex PCR, the TCRdb table keeps only in-frame clones and is missing some. The table has 130,000 or so clones, roughly 80% seen once; the top ten hold 18%. The sample was PBMCs or T cells enriched from blood (not recorded which). The receptors here all came from a young man who had recovered from COVID-19.

The CDR3 nucleotides are TGCGCCAGCAGCTCTCAACCGGGACTAGCGGGTACCGGGGAGCTGTTTTTT. Residues: CASSSQPGLAGTGELFF. The gene calls are TRBV5-1 and TRBJ2-2, with 12 bases that match TRBD2. The CDR3 has 17 residues. CDR1 and CDR2 (germline): SGHRS, YFSETQ. J was trimmed by 5 bases and V by 3 bases; bases with no gene match: 8.

The V gene is TRBV2, the J gene TRBJ2-7; D is possibly TRBD2 (5 bases). The CDR3 loop spans 14 amino acids. In germline, CDR1 is SNHLY, CDR2 FYNNEI. V was clipped by 7 bases and J by 2 bases, with 15 bases between them. CDR3 DNA: TGTGCCAGCAAGGCCGACTACCTAGCCTACGAGCAGTACTTC. Its translation: CASKADYLAYEQYF.

V and J are TRBV5-4 and TRBJ1-6; D is uncertain. V was trimmed by 0 bases and J by 0 bases, leaving 7 bases between them. This CDR3 has 16 amino acids. Germline V CDR1 and CDR2: SGHNT, YYREEE (reference sequence). The CDR3 sequence: CASSLDSSSYNSPLHF. The DNA of the CDR3 is TGTGCCAGCAGCTTGGACAGCAGCTCCTATAATTCACCCCTCCACTTT.

V is TRBV10-3 and J is TRBJ1-5; 11 nucleotides match TRBD1. After removal of 0 bases from V and 6 bases from J, the junction contained 1 base not matched to a gene. The germline V gene encodes CDR1 ENHRY and CDR2 SYGVKD. The CDR3 spans 15 residues. CDR3 sequence (DNA): TGTGCCATCAGTGAGTCTGGGACAGGGGGTCAGCCCCAGCATTTT. It encodes CAISESGTGGQPQHF.

The chain couples TRBV3-1 (or the pseudogene TRBV3-2) to TRBJ1-6; D is unresolved. The CDR3 extends over 14 amino acids. The V and J ends lost 6 bases and 10 bases respectively, with 16 bases between them. Germline CDR1 and CDR2: LGHDT and YNNKEL (reference sequence). The CDR3 sequence: CASSRAGGGSPLHF. Here the CDR3 DNA reads TGTGCCAGCAGTCGCGCCGGAGGAGGATCACCCCTCCACTTT.

This clone appeared a single time. J is TRBJ1-4 and V is TRBV4-1, with D uncertain. Trimming left V 2 bases short and J 8 bases short, with 18 bases between. This CDR3 has 16 residues. CDR1 and CDR2 from the germline V gene are MGHRA and YSYEKL. The CDR3 sequence: CASSQPRFGEFEKLFF. The DNA of the CDR3 is TGCGCCAGCAGCCAACCAAGATTCGGGGAGTTCGAAAAACTGTTTTTT.

The chain is built from TRBV5-5 and TRBJ2-4; TRBD1 is a possible D gene (5 bases). V lost 0 bases, J lost 11 bases, and 12 bases lay in between. Germline CDR1 and CDR2: SGHKS and YYEKEE (reference sequence). CDR3 size: 13 residues. The CDR3 region has the DNA TGTGCCAGCAGCTTGGACAGGTCTTTGGTTCAGTACTTC. Translating gives CASSLDRSLVQYF.

V and J are TRBV14 and TRBJ1-2; 7 positions match TRBD1. This CDR3 has 13 amino acids. The V and J ends lost 4 bases and 4 bases, in that order; junction bases with no gene match: 3. Germline assignment: CDR1 SGHDN and CDR2 FVKESK. The CDR3 nucleotides are TGTGCCAGCAGCCCCGGGACAGCCTATGGCTACACCTTC. Amino acid sequence: CASSPGTAYGYTF. Variable domain in full (rest from reference TRBV14 and TRBJ1-2): EAGVTQFPSHSVIEKGQTVTLRCDPISGHDNLYWYRRVMGKEIKFLLHFVKESKQDESGMPNNRFLAERTGGTYSTLKVQPAELEDSGVYFCASSPGTAYGYTFGSGTRLTVV.

This chain's CDR3 is CASSGDRGTNEKLFF. The CDR3 region has the DNA TGTGCCAGCAGTGGTGACAGGGGAACTAATGAAAAACTGTTTTTT. J is TRBJ1-4 and V is TRBV9, with 8 bases that match TRBD1. The CDR3 has 15 amino acids. Per germline, CDR1 SGDLS and CDR2 YYNGEE. J was trimmed by 1 base and V by 5 bases; bases with no gene match: 4.

The chain uses TRBV11-3 and TRBJ2-5; TRBD2 agrees at 8 bases. This CDR3 contains 17 residues. The germline CDR1 and CDR2 sequences are SGHNT and YENEEA. V was clipped by 1 base and J by 2 bases; unmatched bases: 9. The CDR3: CASSLGSGGGTQETQYF. The DNA of the CDR3 is TGTGCCAGCAGCTTAGGCTCCGGCGGGGGGACTCAAGAGACCCAGTACTTC.